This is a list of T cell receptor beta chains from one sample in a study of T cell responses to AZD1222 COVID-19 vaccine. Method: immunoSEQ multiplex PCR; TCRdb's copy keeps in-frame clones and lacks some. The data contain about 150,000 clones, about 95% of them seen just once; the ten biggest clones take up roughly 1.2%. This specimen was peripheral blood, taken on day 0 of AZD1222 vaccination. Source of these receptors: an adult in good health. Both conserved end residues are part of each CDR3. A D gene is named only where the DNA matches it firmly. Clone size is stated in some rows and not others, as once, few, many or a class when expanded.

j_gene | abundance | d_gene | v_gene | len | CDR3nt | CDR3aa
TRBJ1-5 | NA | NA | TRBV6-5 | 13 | TGTGCCAGCAGCCTCGATAGTCTCCAGCCCCAGCATTTT | CASSLDSLQPQHF
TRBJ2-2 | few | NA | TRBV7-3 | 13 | TGTGCCAGCAGTAAGCGGGACAGCGGGGAGCTGTTTTTT | CASSKRDSGELFF
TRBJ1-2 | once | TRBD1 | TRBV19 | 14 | TGTGCCAGTAGTGCGGGACAGGGGAACGGTGGCTACACCTTC | CASSAGQGNGGYTF
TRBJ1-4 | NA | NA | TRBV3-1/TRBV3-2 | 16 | TGTGCCAGCAGCCAAGATGGAGGCGAGAGGAATGAAAAACTGTTTTTT | CASSQDGGERNEKLFF
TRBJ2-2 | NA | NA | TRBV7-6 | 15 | TGTGCCAGCAGCTTATCGCGGACGATCACCGGGGAGCTGTTTTTT | CASSLSRTITGELFF
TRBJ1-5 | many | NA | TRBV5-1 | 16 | TGCGCCAGCAGCTTTCCGGACAGCTATAGCAATCAGCCCCAGCATTTT | CASSFPDSYSNQPQHF
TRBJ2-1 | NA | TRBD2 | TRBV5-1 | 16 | TGCGCCAGCAGCTTGAGGGCTAGCGGGGTATACAATGAGCAGTTCTTC | CASSLRASGVYNEQFF
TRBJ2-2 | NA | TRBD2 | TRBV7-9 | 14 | TGTGCCAGCAGCTCCGGGACTACCACCGGGGAGCTGTTTTTT | CASSSGTTTGELFF
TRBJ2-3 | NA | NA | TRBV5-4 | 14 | TGTGCCAGCAGCTTGGGGAGGGCCGCAGATACGCAGTATTTT | CASSLGRAADTQYF
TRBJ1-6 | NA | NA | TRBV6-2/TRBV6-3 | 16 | TGTGCCAGCAGCCCGGCGTCCGGTACCTATAATTCACCCCTCCACTTT | CASSPASGTYNSPLHF
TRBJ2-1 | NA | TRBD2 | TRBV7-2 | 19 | TGTGCCAGCAGCTCCCCCGGGCGGCTAGCGGGGGCCTCCTACAATGAGCAGTTCTTC | CASSSPGRLAGASYNEQFF
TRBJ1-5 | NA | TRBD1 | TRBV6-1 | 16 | TGTGCCAGCAGTGAAAGACAGGGTTATAGCAATCAGCCCCAGCATTTT | CASSERQGYSNQPQHF
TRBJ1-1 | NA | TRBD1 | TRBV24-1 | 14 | TGTGCCACCAGTGATTCGACGGACAGGGGGCCTGCTTTCTTT | CATSDSTDRGPAFF
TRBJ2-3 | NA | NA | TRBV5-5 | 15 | TGTGCCAGCACCGATATCGAAGACAACACAGATACGCAGTATTTT | CASTDIEDNTDTQYF
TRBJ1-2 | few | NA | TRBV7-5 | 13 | TGTGTCAGAAACTTAAGGGCAGGGTATGGCTACACCTTC | CVRNLRAGYGYTF
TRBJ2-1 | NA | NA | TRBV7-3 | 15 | TGTGCCAGCAGCTTGAGCGGTAACTCCTACAATGAGCAGTTCTTC | CASSLSGNSYNEQFF
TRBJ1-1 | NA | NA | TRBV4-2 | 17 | TGTGCCAGCAGCCAAGATATCCCCTTGGGGGAGGGCACTGAAGCTTTCTTT | CASSQDIPLGEGTEAFF
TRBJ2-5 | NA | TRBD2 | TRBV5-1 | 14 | TGCGCCAGCAGCTTAAGGCGGGGGCAAGAGACCCAGTACTTC | CASSLRRGQETQYF
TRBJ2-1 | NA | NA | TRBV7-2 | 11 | TGTGCCAGCAGCCCCTACAATGAGCAGTTCTTC | CASSPYNEQFF
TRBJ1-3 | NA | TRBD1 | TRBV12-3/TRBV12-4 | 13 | TGTGCCAGTACCAGGACAGGACGAAACACCATATATTTT | CASTRTGRNTIYF
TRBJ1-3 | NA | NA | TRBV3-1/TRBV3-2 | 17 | TGTGCCAGCAGCAACACCATCGGGGCCAACTCTGGAAACACCATATATTTT | CASSNTIGANSGNTIYF
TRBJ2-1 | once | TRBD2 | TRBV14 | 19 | TGTGCCAGCAGCCAAGATCTAGTTACTAGCGGGAGGTCGCACAATGAGCAGTTCTTC | CASSQDLVTSGRSHNEQFF
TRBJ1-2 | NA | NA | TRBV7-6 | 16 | TGTGCCAGCAGCTCGGCCCCGGGGGGCGGAGATGATGGCTACACCTTC | CASSSAPGGGDDGYTF